Listed below are T cell receptor beta chains from one sample, sequenced in a study of identical twins. TCRdb passed the 5' RACE reads through MiXCR, listing each CDR3 protein once. The table includes hundreds of thousands of distinct CDR3 sequences, around 6% detected once. The source material was naive T cells sorted from blood. Source of these receptors: a young man in good health. CDR3s include the opening cysteine and the closing phenylalanine or tryptophan. A D gene is named only where the DNA matches it firmly. Expanded clones get a size class; other rows say once, few or many, or leave the size out.

J gene,clone size,V gene,D gene,CDR3 protein,CDR3 DNA
TRBJ2-1,many,TRBV5-1,.,CASSLAVKHNEQFF,TGCGCCAGCAGCTTGGCAGTCAAACACAATGAGCAGTTCTTC
TRBJ2-7,.,TRBV10-3,TRBD1,CAISPGQGSYEQYF,TGTGCCATCAGTCCGGGACAGGGATCCTACGAGCAGTACTTC
TRBJ2-1,few,TRBV3-1,.,CASSDYDSLSYNEQFF,TGTGCCAGCAGCGATTACGATTCCCTCTCCTACAATGAGCAGTTCTTC
TRBJ2-1,.,TRBV9,TRBD2,CASSVEGLAYYEQFF,TGTGCCAGCAGCGTAGAGGGACTAGCCTACTATGAGCAGTTCTTC
TRBJ1-3,.,TRBV6-1,.,CASSPTRSGNTIYF,TGTGCCAGCAGCCCTACACGTTCTGGAAACACCATATATTTT
TRBJ2-3,.,TRBV10-3,.,CATRVGTDTQYF,TGTGCCACCAGGGTCGGCACAGATACGCAGTATTTT
TRBJ1-1,many,TRBV20-1,.,CSAYYSAEAFF,TGCAGTGCTTATTATAGCGCTGAAGCTTTCTTT
TRBJ1-1,few,TRBV7-2,.,CASSLYWGLTEAFF,TGTGCCAGCAGCTTATATTGGGGGCTCACTGAAGCTTTCTTT
TRBJ1-5,.,TRBV24-1,TRBD1,CATSPGTGMGPQHF,TGTGCCACGAGTCCCGGGACAGGGATGGGGCCCCAGCATTTT
TRBJ1-4,many,TRBV9,.,CASSVRQKEKLFF,TGTGCCAGCAGCGTTCGACAGAAAGAAAAACTGTTTTTT
TRBJ1-4,few,TRBV27,TRBD1,CASRLLSGTGAEKLFF,TGTGCCAGCAGACTACTCTCCGGGACAGGGGCTGAAAAACTGTTTTTT
TRBJ2-5,few,TRBV29-1,.,CSAEGVSGSQETQYF,TGCAGCGCCGAGGGGGTATCGGGAAGTCAAGAGACCCAGTACTTC
TRBJ2-1,many,TRBV29-1,.,CSVGGGNEQFF,TGCAGCGTTGGAGGAGGTAATGAGCAGTTCTTC
TRBJ2-3,many,TRBV5-1,.,CASSQTGSSTDTQYF,TGCGCCAGCAGCCAGACAGGCTCAAGCACAGATACGCAGTATTTT
TRBJ2-5,many,TRBV12-3/TRBV12-4,.,CASSFQTGPQETQYF,TGTGCCAGCAGTTTTCAGACAGGACCCCAAGAGACCCAGTACTTC
TRBJ1-5,.,TRBV30,.,CAWSAGVRQPQHF,TGTGCCTGGAGTGCGGGGGTTAGGCAGCCCCAGCATTTT
TRBJ2-6,.,TRBV7-3,TRBD1,CASSYTGGAGANVLTF,TGTGCCAGCAGCTATACAGGGGGAGCTGGGGCCAACGTCCTGACTTTC
TRBJ1-6,many,TRBV28,.,CASSFLREDTGRNSPLHF,TGTGCCAGCAGTTTTTTAAGGGAGGACACAGGAAGAAATTCACCCCTCCACTTT
TRBJ2-1,few,TRBV20-1,TRBD2,CSAPGLAYNEQFF,TGCAGTGCTCCGGGACTAGCTTACAATGAGCAGTTCTTC
TRBJ2-1,many,TRBV6-1,TRBD2,CASRPTWASGRNEQFF,TGTGCCAGCAGGCCCACGTGGGCTAGCGGGAGGAATGAGCAGTTCTTC
TRBJ2-2,few,TRBV6-5,TRBD2,CASSHRTSVNTGELFF,TGTGCCAGCAGTCACCGGACTAGCGTAAACACCGGGGAGCTGTTTTTT
TRBJ2-5,many,TRBV25-1,.,CASSEEASQETQYF,TGTGCCAGCAGTGAGGAGGCGAGCCAAGAGACCCAGTACTTC
TRBJ2-5,many,TRBV7-3,.,CASSFRAAETQYF,TGTGCCAGCAGCTTTCGAGCGGCGGAGACCCAGTACTTC
TRBJ1-3,many,TRBV12-3/TRBV12-4,.,CASSSVRASSGNTIYF,TGTGCCAGCAGCTCCGTGAGAGCGAGCTCTGGAAACACCATATATTTT
TRBJ2-1,many,TRBV10-2,TRBD1,CASSKTGGQFF,TGCGCCAGCAGTAAGACAGGGGGTCAGTTCTTC
TRBJ1-5,.,TRBV12-3/TRBV12-4,.,CASRLQLDSNQPQHF,TGTGCCAGCAGGCTACAACTCGATAGCAATCAGCCCCAGCATTTT
TRBJ1-5,.,TRBV30,.,CAWSKGQHQPQHF,TGTGCCTGGAGCAAAGGACAGCATCAGCCCCAGCATTTT
TRBJ2-3,many,TRBV20-1,TRBD1,CSASPRQGVTDTQYF,TGCAGTGCTAGCCCCAGACAGGGTGTCACAGATACGCAGTATTTT
TRBJ2-3,many,TRBV12-3/TRBV12-4,.,CASSLGDTIISTDTQYF,TGTGCCAGCAGTTTGGGGGACACAATTATAAGCACAGATACGCAGTATTTT
TRBJ2-6,many,TRBV7-2,.,CASSFLGSGANVLTF,TGTGCCAGCAGCTTTTTGGGCTCTGGGGCCAACGTCCTGACTTTC
TRBJ2-5,few,TRBV28,TRBD2,CASSPSLAGVEETQYF,TGTGCCAGCAGTCCGTCCCTTGCGGGAGTAGAAGAGACCCAGTACTTC
TRBJ2-1,many,TRBV5-5,TRBD2,CASSLGPASGYNEQFF,TGTGCCAGCAGCTTGGGTCCCGCTAGCGGTTACAATGAGCAGTTCTTC
TRBJ2-3,many,TRBV6-2/TRBV6-3,.,CASHLANQPHTQYF,TGTGCCAGCCACCTAGCGAACCAACCACATACGCAGTATTTT
TRBJ1-5,few,TRBV13,.,CASSYSLSGNQPQHF,TGTGCCAGCAGCTACTCTCTTTCAGGGAATCAGCCCCAGCATTTT
TRBJ2-3,.,TRBV10-3,.,CAISESETARDTQYF,TGTGCCATCAGTGAGTCAGAGACGGCGAGAGATACGCAGTATTTT
TRBJ2-1,.,TRBV11-2,.,CASSWVFNEQFF,TGTGCCAGCAGCTGGGTCTTTAATGAGCAGTTCTTC
TRBJ2-1,few,TRBV20-1,.,CSAGLLVSNEQFF,TGCAGTGCCGGACTATTGGTTAGCAATGAGCAGTTCTTC
TRBJ2-3,many,TRBV20-1,.,CSARRGGDTQYF,TGCAGTGCAAGACGCGGCGGGGATACGCAGTATTTT
TRBJ2-1,few,TRBV5-1,.,CASSLAGSGNEQFF,TGCGCCAGCAGCTTGGCAGGGAGCGGCAATGAGCAGTTCTTC
TRBJ2-7,many,TRBV7-9,.,CASSLAPRDGQYF,TGTGCCAGCAGCTTAGCCCCCAGGGACGGGCAGTACTTC
TRBJ2-7,many,TRBV27,.,CASSFGGGSPWEQYF,TGTGCCAGCTCATTTGGGGGCGGGAGCCCATGGGAGCAGTACTTC
TRBJ2-7,many,TRBV5-1,.,CASSLSLLYEQYF,TGCGCCAGCAGCTTGAGCCTCCTCTACGAGCAGTACTTC
TRBJ2-1,few,TRBV7-9,.,CATRPTRGNYNEQFF,TGTGCCACTAGACCCACCCGGGGAAACTACAATGAGCAGTTCTTC
TRBJ2-5,many,TRBV5-1,.,CASSLRSLQETQYF,TGCGCCAGCAGCTTGAGGTCCCTTCAAGAGACCCAGTACTTC
TRBJ1-6,many,TRBV25-1,.,CASSERVGDSPLHF,TGTGCCAGCAGTGAAAGGGTTGGAGATTCACCCCTCCACTTT
TRBJ2-2,many,TRBV7-6,.,CASSLVDKNTGELFF,TGTGCCAGCAGCTTAGTTGACAAGAACACCGGGGAGCTGTTTTTT
TRBJ1-5,.,TRBV6-1,.,CASKGNRVYQPQHF,TGTGCCAGCAAGGGAAACAGGGTCTATCAGCCCCAGCATTTT
TRBJ2-7,few,TRBV7-9,.,CASSLASFGTYEQYF,TGTGCCAGCAGCTTAGCATCCTTCGGCACCTACGAGCAGTACTTC
TRBJ2-1,few,TRBV2,.,CASIEDSSSYNEQFF,TGTGCCAGCATTGAGGACTCGAGCTCCTACAATGAGCAGTTCTTC
TRBJ2-3,.,TRBV4-3,TRBD1,CASSQELSGTGARDTQYF,TGCGCCAGCAGCCAAGAACTTTCCGGGACAGGGGCGAGAGATACGCAGTATTTT
TRBJ2-7,many,TRBV5-1,TRBD1,CASSLGQGPEQYF,TGCGCCAGCAGCTTGGGACAGGGGCCCGAGCAGTACTTC
TRBJ2-5,.,TRBV28,TRBD1,CASSSYRDRGHQETQYF,TGTGCCAGCAGTTCGTACCGGGACAGGGGGCACCAAGAGACCCAGTACTTC
TRBJ1-6,many,TRBV4-3,.,CASSQDKRRPLHF,TGCGCCAGCAGCCAAGACAAGAGACGACCCCTCCACTTT
TRBJ1-4,few,TRBV30,.,CAWRWAGEKLFF,TGTGCCTGGAGGTGGGCTGGAGAAAAACTGTTTTTT
TRBJ1-2,.,TRBV27,.,CASSSRRDPVFNYGYTF,TGTGCCAGCAGTTCCCGCCGGGACCCCGTTTTCAACTATGGCTACACCTTC
TRBJ2-1,few,TRBV6-2/TRBV6-3,.,CASSYSQGGNEQFF,TGTGCCAGCAGTTACTCCCAGGGGGGTAATGAGCAGTTCTTC
TRBJ1-4,.,TRBV20-1,.,CSAPRGGLNEKLFF,TGCAGTGCCCCCCGTGGGGGCCTGAATGAAAAACTGTTTTTT